These 25 T cell receptor beta chains share one sample of origin, sequenced in a study of blood T cell repertoires in COVID-19. Clones were sequenced by immunoSEQ multiplex PCR, and TCRdb holds only the in-frame ones, with some missing. The data contain around 230,000 clones, roughly 90% of them singletons. Sequenced material: PBMCs or T cells enriched from blood (not recorded which). These TCRs come from a man aged 18 to 29 with acute COVID-19.

This rearrangement joins TRBV6-5 to TRBJ1-2; 9 nucleotides agree with TRBD1. Germline V gene sequence: CDR1 MNHEY, CDR2 SVGAGI. The CDR3 is 15 amino acids. Losses at the gene ends were 6 bases for V and 3 bases for J; bases not matched to a gene: 8. CDR3 region: CASRLTGGEDYGYTF. The CDR3 nucleotides are TGTGCCAGCAGACTCACAGGGGGCGAGGACTATGGCTACACCTTC.

The chain combines TRBV9 with TRBJ2-1, with D perhaps TRBD1 (6 bases). Germline V gene data show CDR1 as SGDLS and CDR2 as YYNGEE. There are 16 residues in the CDR3. The ends were cut back, 0 bases at V and 4 bases at J, with 14 bases in the middle. The DNA of the CDR3 is TGTGCCAGCAGCGTAGAACAGGGAACCCCGTACAATGAGCAGTTCTTC. Amino acids: CASSVEQGTPYNEQFF.

The rearrangement joins TRBV29-1 to TRBJ1-1; the match to TRBD1 covers 9 bases. CDR1 SQVTM and CDR2 ANQGSEA come from the germline V gene. The CDR3 contains 14 residues. V was clipped by 4 bases and J by 0 bases; unmatched bases: 3. CDR3 region: CSVGTGDLNTEAFF. CDR3 nucleotide sequence: TGCAGCGTTGGGACAGGGGACCTGAACACTGAAGCTTTCTTT.

This chain joins TRBV7-8 and TRBJ2-3; D perhaps matches TRBD1 (5 bases). This CDR3 contains 14 residues. The V end lost 5 bases, the J end lost 6 bases, and 15 bases lay between the germline ends. Germline lookup yields CDR1 SGHVS and CDR2 FQNEAQ. This chain's CDR3 is CASSAQGRRDTQYF. The CDR3 DNA reads as TGTGCCAGCAGCGCCCAGGGAAGAAGGGATACGCAGTATTTT.

This chain joins TRBV29-1 and TRBJ1-5; 11 positions agree with TRBD1. The CDR3 runs 17 residues. CDR1 is SQVTM, CDR2 ANQGSEA, per germline. V lost 5 bases and J lost 0; bases outside the gene matches: 9. CDR3 sequence (DNA): TGCAGCGTTAGCGGGACAGGGGGGGATTATAGCAATCAGCCCCAGCATTTT. Translation gives CSVSGTGGDYSNQPQHF.

This clone appeared once. J is TRBJ1-1 and V is TRBV5-6; D is perhaps TRBD1 (6 bases). V lost 0 bases and J lost 4, with 10 bases in between. CDR1 and CDR2 from the germline V gene are SGHDT and YYEEEE. This CDR3 has 14 amino acids. The chain's CDR3 is CASSLAGGSTEAFF. In DNA form, the CDR3 reads TGTGCCAGCAGCTTGGCGGGGGGCAGCACTGAAGCTTTCTTT.

This chain connects TRBV27 to TRBJ2-7; perhaps TRBD1 as D (6 bases). The CDR3 runs to 15 residues. CDR1 and CDR2 from the germline V gene are MNHEY and SMNVEV (reference sequence). Trimming removed 4 bases from V and 6 bases from J, with 19 bases in between. CDR3 region: CASSSQQGKEFEQYF. DNA of the CDR3: TGTGCCAGCAGTTCACAACAGGGAAAAGAATTCGAGCAGTACTTC.

This chain uses TRBV28 with TRBJ1-5; 7 nucleotides line up with TRBD1. CDR3 length: 17 amino acids. V trimming: 1 base; J trimming: 5 bases; junction bases outside the gene matches: 11. Germline lookup yields CDR1 MDHEN and CDR2 SYDVKM. The CDR3, as DNA: TGTGCCAGCAGTTTATACGACAGGGCGATGGTCGATCAGCCCCAGCATTTT. Translated, it gives CASSLYDRAMVDQPQHF. The full variable domain, in which reference TRBV28 and TRBJ1-5 provide the parts outside the CDR3, is DVKVTQSSRYLVKRTGEKVFLECVQDMDHENMFWYRQDPGLGLRLIYFSYDVKMKEKGDIPEGYSVSREKKERFSLILESASTNQTSMYLCASSLYDRAMVDQPQHFGDGTRLSIL.

The V gene is TRBV7-6, the J gene TRBJ2-2; a weak D match, TRBD1 (6 bases). The CDR3 loop spans 17 amino acids. Germline CDR1 reads SGHVS; CDR2 reads FNYEAQ. Trimming shortened V by 1 base and J by 4 bases, and 16 bases separated the two germline ends. In DNA, the CDR3 is TGTGCCAGCAGCTTAGTTTACCCGGGACACCCCACCGGGGAGCTGTTTTTT. This translates into CASSLVYPGHPTGELFF.

The gene calls are TRBV28 and TRBJ2-5; TRBD1 matches at 7 bases. V lost 5 bases and J lost 1; bases outside the gene matches: 4. The CDR3 totals 14 residues. Germline V gene sequence: CDR1 MDHEN, CDR2 SYDVKM. The CDR3 reads CASSLDRVQETQYF. The CDR3 DNA is TGTGCCAGCAGTCTCGACAGGGTCCAAGAGACCCAGTACTTC.

There are a few counts of this clone. The J gene is TRBJ2-7, the V gene TRBV5-1, with D possibly matching TRBD2 (5 bases). V was trimmed by 4 bases and J by 4 bases, leaving 18 bases between them. The CDR3 consists of 15 residues. CDR1 and CDR2 from the germline V gene are SGHRS and YFSETQ. The CDR3, as DNA: TGCGCCAGCAGCCCAAGGACTCACGCCCCTTACGAGCAGTACTTC. Its translation is CASSPRTHAPYEQYF.

In its sample, this clone was seen once. This rearrangement joins TRBV7-9 to TRBJ2-7; D might be TRBD1 (6 bases). V was pared by 4 bases and J by 2 bases, with 12 bases between. CDR1 and CDR2 (germline): SEHNR, FQNEAQ (reference sequence). The CDR3 runs 14 residues. The CDR3 DNA reads as TGTGCCAGCAGCTCGGACAGTATACCCTACGAGCAGTACTTC. Translating it yields CASSSDSIPYEQYF.

This chain uses TRBV3-1 (or the pseudogene TRBV3-2) with TRBJ1-4; D perhaps matches TRBD1 (6 bases). The V and J ends lost 2 bases and 3 bases respectively, with 10 bases between them. The germline V gene has CDR1 LGHDT and CDR2 YNNKEL (reference sequence). CDR3 length: 15 residues. This CDR3 is CASSQTGRANEKLFF. In DNA form, the CDR3 reads TGTGCCAGCAGCCAAACAGGGAGGGCTAATGAAAAACTGTTTTTT.

The V gene is TRBV3-1 (or the pseudogene TRBV3-2), the J gene TRBJ2-1; TRBD1 matches 9 bases. The germline V gene encodes CDR1 LGHDT and CDR2 YNNKEL (reference sequence). This CDR3 contains 15 residues. The V segment lost 5 bases and the J segment 3 bases; nucleotides outside the gene matches: 5. DNA of the CDR3: TGTGCCAGCAGCTTTCCGGGACAGGGCTACAATGAGCAGTTCTTC. Its protein is CASSFPGQGYNEQFF.

This clone was seen a single time. J is TRBJ1-1 and V is TRBV19; no reliable D call. Trimming stripped 6 bases from V and 5 bases from J, with 13 bases between. This CDR3 contains 13 residues. The germline gives CDR1 LNHDA, CDR2 SQIVND (reference sequence). This chain's CDR3 is CASRTDERTEAFF. The CDR3 nucleotides are TGTGCCAGTAGAACAGACGAAAGGACTGAAGCTTTCTTT. Full variable domain (missing parts from reference TRBV19 and TRBJ1-1): DGGITQSPKYLFRKEGQNVTLSCEQNLNHDAMYWYRQDPGQGLRLIYYSQIVNDFQKGDIAEGYSVSREKKESFPLTVTSAQKNPTAFYLCASRTDERTEAFFGQGTRLTVV.

The rearrangement uses TRBV28 and TRBJ2-6; 10 positions agree with TRBD2. Germline CDR1 MDHEN, CDR2 SYDVKM. Losses at the gene ends were 1 base for V and 4 bases for J; bases not matched to a gene: 7. This CDR3 has 18 residues. CDR3 residues: CASSLSSGSSPGANVLTF. In DNA form, the CDR3 reads TGTGCCAGCAGTTTATCTAGCGGGAGCTCCCCAGGGGCCAACGTCCTGACTTTC.

J is TRBJ1-2 and V is TRBV12-3 or TRBV12-4; TRBD1 agrees at 7 bases. The CDR3 totals 13 residues. The V segment lost 4 bases and the J segment 2 bases; nucleotides outside the gene matches: 1. CDR3 residues: CASSSQGNYGYTF. The CDR3 nucleotides are TGTGCCAGCAGTTCACAGGGGAACTATGGCTACACCTTC.

The chain is built from TRBV28 and TRBJ2-7, with 7 bases lining up with TRBD1. Germline V gene data show CDR1 as MDHEN and CDR2 as SYDVKM. Germline trimming cut 4 bases from V and 3 bases from J; bases unmatched to any gene: 12. The CDR3 is 16 residues long. This CDR3 is CASSSLGTAFYYEQYF. The CDR3 DNA reads TGTGCCAGCAGTTCCCTCGGGACAGCCTTCTACTACGAGCAGTACTTC.

The chain is built from TRBV9 and TRBJ2-1; 8 bases are shared with TRBD2. Per germline, CDR1 SGDLS and CDR2 YYNGEE. Germline trimming cut 4 bases from V and 7 bases from J; bases unmatched to any gene: 16. The CDR3 consists of 17 residues. The CDR3: CASSSREKRESGNEQFF. Written as DNA, the CDR3 is TGTGCCAGCAGCTCACGTGAAAAGCGGGAGTCTGGTAATGAGCAGTTCTTC. The whole variable domain, filled in from reference TRBV9 and TRBJ2-1, reads DSGVTQTPKHLITATGQRVTLRCSPRSGDLSVYWYQQSLDQGLQFLIQYYNGEERAKGNILERFSAQQFPDLHSELNLSSLELGDSALYFCASSSREKRESGNEQFFGPGTRLTVL.

CDR3 sequence (DNA): TGTGCCACTAGACAGGGAAGGGCTTTCTTT. As protein: CATRQGRAFF. The gene calls are TRBV19 and TRBJ1-1; TRBD1 aligns across 7 bases. This CDR3 contains 10 residues. J gave up 11 bases and V 10 bases, and 7 bases lay outside the gene matches. The germline CDR1 and CDR2 sequences are LNHDA and SQIVND (reference sequence).

This chain joins TRBV4-1 and TRBJ2-3; tentative D call: TRBD2 (5 bases). Trimming pared 0 bases from V and 1 base from J, leaving 14 bases between. In germline, CDR1 is MGHRA, CDR2 YSYEKL. The CDR3 extends over 17 amino acids. CDR3 DNA sequence: TGCGCCAGCAGCCAAGATCAAGGAGCCGGGGGCACAGATACGCAGTATTTT. Its protein product is CASSQDQGAGGTDTQYF.

V and J are TRBV11-3 and TRBJ2-1; perhaps TRBD2 as D (5 bases). The length of the CDR3 is 12 residues. Trimming took off 5 bases at V and 9 bases at J, with 11 bases between the two ends. Germline CDR1 is SGHNT and CDR2 is YENEEA. The CDR3 here is CASSLAQFEQFF. The CDR3 DNA is TGTGCCAGCAGCCTAGCCCAATTTGAGCAGTTCTTC.

The V and J genes are TRBV2 and TRBJ1-4, with D perhaps matching TRBD1 (6 bases). V was shortened by 0 bases and J by 4 bases, with 15 bases between the two germline ends. The length of the CDR3 is 17 residues. From germline, CDR1 is SNHLY and CDR2 FYNNEI. CDR3 sequence reads: CASSEAGQGWDNEKLFF. CDR3 nucleotide sequence: TGTGCCAGCAGTGAAGCGGGCCAGGGGTGGGATAATGAAAAACTGTTTTTT.

The chain couples TRBV19 to TRBJ2-1; a possible D gene is TRBD2 (6 bases). Deletions cut 5 bases from V and 3 bases from J, with 14 bases between. CDR3 length equals 15 residues. Germline lookup yields CDR1 LNHDA and CDR2 SQIVND (reference sequence). CDR3 coding DNA: TGTGCCAGTAGTGCAGCGGAGGGGTTCTACAATGAGCAGTTCTTC. Translation: CASSAAEGFYNEQFF.

The rearrangement links TRBV29-1 to TRBJ1-1; D is unclear. The germline CDR1 and CDR2 sequences are SQVTM and ANQGSEA. The V and J ends lost 2 bases and 2 bases respectively, with 18 bases between them. This CDR3 spans 16 amino acids. This CDR3 is CSVEPPGGGFNTEAFF. CDR3 bases: TGCAGCGTTGAACCACCGGGAGGTGGTTTTAACACTGAAGCTTTCTTT.